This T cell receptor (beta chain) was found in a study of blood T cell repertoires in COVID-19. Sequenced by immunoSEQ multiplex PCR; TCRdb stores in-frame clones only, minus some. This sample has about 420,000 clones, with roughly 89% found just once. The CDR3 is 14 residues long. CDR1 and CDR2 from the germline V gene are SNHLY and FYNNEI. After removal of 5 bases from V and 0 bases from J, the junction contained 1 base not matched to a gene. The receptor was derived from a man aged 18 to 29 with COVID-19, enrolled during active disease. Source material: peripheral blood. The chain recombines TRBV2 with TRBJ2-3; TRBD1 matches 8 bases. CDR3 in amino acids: CASSRTGSTDTQYF. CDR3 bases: TGTGCCAGCAGTAGGACAGGGAGCACAGATACGCAGTATTTT.